This TCR beta chain came from a study of blood T cells in healthy people across ages. A sample-barcoded 5' primer and a J-beta primer mix were used in a second PCR of roughly 7 to 11 cycles. Each of the cDNA molecules was tagged by a template-switch adaptor with 12 random nucleotides. TCRdb re-called the 5' RACE reads through MiXCR, storing one row per CDR3 protein. Of 850,000 to 1,000,000 distinct CDR3 sequences listed, around 48% are singletons. Germline V CDR1 and CDR2: LGHNA, YNFKEQ. Trimming took off 0 bases at V and 6 bases at J, with 15 bases between the two ends. The CDR3 has 16 residues. This clonotype has only a few counts. Total RNA amounts of at least 5 micrograms were extracted per sample.

The chain is built from TRBV4-2 and TRBJ2-1; possible D gene TRBD1, 6 bases. Sequencing was performed on blood. The TCR originated in a man in his thirties or forties in good health. DNA for the CDR3: TGTGCCAGCAGCCAAGATGGAACTGGGGGCCGCAATGAGCAGTTCTTC. The encoded protein is CASSQDGTGGRNEQFF.